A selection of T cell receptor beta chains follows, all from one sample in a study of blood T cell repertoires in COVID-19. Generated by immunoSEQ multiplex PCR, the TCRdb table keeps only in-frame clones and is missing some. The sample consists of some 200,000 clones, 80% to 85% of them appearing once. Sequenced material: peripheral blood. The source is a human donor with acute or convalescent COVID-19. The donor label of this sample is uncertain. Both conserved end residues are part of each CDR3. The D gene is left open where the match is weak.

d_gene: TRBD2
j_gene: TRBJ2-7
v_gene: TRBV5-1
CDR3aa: CASSWGGSYEQYF

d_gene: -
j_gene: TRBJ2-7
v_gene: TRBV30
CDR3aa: CAWSSTRGNEQYF

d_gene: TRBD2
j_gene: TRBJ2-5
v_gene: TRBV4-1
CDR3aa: CASSLIPGLAPETQYF

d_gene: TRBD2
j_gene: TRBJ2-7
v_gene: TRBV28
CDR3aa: CASSFSGASGYEQYF

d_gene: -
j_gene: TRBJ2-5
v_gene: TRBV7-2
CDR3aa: CASSRSSQETQYF

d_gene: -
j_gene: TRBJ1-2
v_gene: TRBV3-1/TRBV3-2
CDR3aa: CASSQQGASGYTF

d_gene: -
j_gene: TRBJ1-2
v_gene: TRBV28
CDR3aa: CASREGPGYTF

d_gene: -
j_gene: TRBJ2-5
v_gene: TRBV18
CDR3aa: CASSLSGSQVTQYF

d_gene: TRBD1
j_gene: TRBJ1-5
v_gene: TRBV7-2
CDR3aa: CASSLSGQGTNQPQHF

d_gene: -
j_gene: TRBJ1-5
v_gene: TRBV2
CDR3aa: CASCADSGNQPQHF

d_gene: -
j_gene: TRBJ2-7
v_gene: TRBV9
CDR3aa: CASSVGSGSYEQYF

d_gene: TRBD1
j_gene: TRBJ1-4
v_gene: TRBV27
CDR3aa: CASSLSTGGNEKLFF

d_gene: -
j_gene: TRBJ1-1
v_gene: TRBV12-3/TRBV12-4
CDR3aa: CASARTVNTEAFF

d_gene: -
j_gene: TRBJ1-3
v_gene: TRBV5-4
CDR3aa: CASSLGAVRDTIYF

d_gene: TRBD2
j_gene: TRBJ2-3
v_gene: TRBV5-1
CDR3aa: CASSFSGGTPTDTQYF

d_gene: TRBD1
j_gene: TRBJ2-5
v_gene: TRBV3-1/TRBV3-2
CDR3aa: CASSTLRTGRRETQYF

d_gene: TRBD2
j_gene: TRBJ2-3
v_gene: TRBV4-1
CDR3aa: CASSQTLGTSGADTQYF